A selection of T cell receptor beta chains follows, all from one sample in a study of blood T cell repertoires in COVID-19. Using immunoSEQ multiplex PCR, the repertoire was profiled, and TCRdb retains in-frame clones only, with some absent. The table records some 48,000 clones, about 85% of them present only once. The sequencing input was peripheral blood. These receptors were taken from a woman aged 60 to 75 with acute or convalescent COVID-19. Each CDR3 is given with its conserved first and last residue. The D gene is left open where the match is weak. Clone size is shown for a subset of rows, as once, few, many or a class of expanded clone.

cdr3_aa,cdr3_nt,clone_size,v_call,j_call,d_call
CSVDQREGYEQYF,TGCAGCGTCGACCAGCGGGAGGGCTACGAGCAGTACTTC,.,TRBV29-1,TRBJ2-7,TRBD2
CASSEGYGYTF,TGTGCCAGCAGTGAGGGCTATGGCTACACCTTC,.,TRBV12-3/TRBV12-4,TRBJ1-2,.
CASSQERSSYEQYF,TGCGCCAGCAGTCAGGAGCGGAGCAGTTACGAGCAGTACTTC,.,TRBV5-1,TRBJ2-7,.
CASTGTGGASYNSPLHF,TGTGCCAGCACCGGGACAGGGGGCGCGTCCTATAATTCACCCCTCCACTTT,once,TRBV19,TRBJ1-6,TRBD1
CASSKDRWGVNEQFF,TGTGCCAGCAGCAAAGACCGGTGGGGGGTTAATGAGCAGTTCTTC,.,TRBV11-1,TRBJ2-1,.
CASSAAGVGRPTGELFF,TGTGCCAGCAGCGCCGCCGGGGTAGGGCGCCCCACCGGGGAGCTGTTTTTT,.,TRBV7-6,TRBJ2-2,.
CASRAESAGELFF,TGTGCCAGCAGGGCAGAAAGTGCCGGGGAGCTGTTTTTT,.,TRBV2,TRBJ2-2,.
CASSLLAGEKSYEQYF,TGTGCCAGCAGCTTACTAGCGGGAGAGAAGTCCTACGAGCAGTACTTC,.,TRBV7-2,TRBJ2-7,TRBD2
CASSPTGNSPLHF,TGTGCCAGTAGCCCGACGGGTAATTCACCCCTCCACTTT,.,TRBV19,TRBJ1-6,.
CASSRMNGLMNTEAFF,TGTGCCAGCAGTCGAATGAACGGACTGATGAACACTGAAGCTTTCTTT,.,TRBV3-1/TRBV3-2,TRBJ1-1,.
CASSNPSESYNEQFF,TGTGCCAGCAGCAACCCCTCCGAGAGTTACAATGAGCAGTTCTTC,.,TRBV9,TRBJ2-1,.
CASSLTGLAGGHTGELFF,TGTGCCAGCAGTCTGACCGGGCTAGCGGGAGGGCATACCGGGGAGCTGTTTTTT,.,TRBV11-2,TRBJ2-2,TRBD2
CASSLDFGGYTF,TGTGCCAGCAGCTTAGATTTCGGTGGCTACACCTTC,.,TRBV11-2,TRBJ1-2,.
CASSRVGTGEAFF,TGCGCCAGCAGCCGAGTTGGGACAGGGGAAGCTTTCTTT,once,TRBV5-1,TRBJ1-1,TRBD1
CASSPRQVSDTQYF,TGTGCCAGCAGCCCCCGACAAGTATCAGATACGCAGTATTTT,once,TRBV7-8,TRBJ2-3,.
CASRGGQGDTGELFF,TGTGCCAGCAGGGGGGGACAGGGCGACACCGGGGAGCTGTTTTTT,.,TRBV7-9,TRBJ2-2,TRBD1
CASSDYGGFSYNSPLHF,TGTGCCAGCAGTGACTATGGGGGGTTCTCCTATAATTCACCCCTCCACTTT,.,TRBV6-1,TRBJ1-6,.
CASSYSTGGEETQYF,TGTGCCAGCAGTTACTCGACGGGAGGAGAAGAGACCCAGTACTTC,.,TRBV6-6,TRBJ2-5,TRBD2
CASSEAGGGTEAFF,TGTGCCAGCAGTGAAGCGGGAGGGGGCACTGAAGCTTTCTTT,.,TRBV6-1,TRBJ1-1,.
CASSNFDNSGNTIYF,TGTGCCAGTAGTAATTTCGACAACTCGGGAAACACCATATATTTT,once,TRBV19,TRBJ1-3,.
CASSRRTGARNTIYF,TGTGCCAGCAGCCGACGGACAGGGGCTCGAAACACCATATATTTT,.,TRBV7-8,TRBJ1-3,TRBD1
CASSHAGQGVYGYTF,TGTGCCAGCTCACACGCCGGACAGGGCGTCTATGGCTACACCTTC,.,TRBV18,TRBJ1-2,TRBD1